This T cell receptor (beta chain) appears in the sequencing data of a study of cytomegalovirus exposure and HLA in healthy donors. Healthy bone marrow donors made up the donor group. The primer mix had 60 Vbeta and 13 Jbeta primers. Clones were read by immunoSEQ multiplex PCR, and TCRdb kept only the in-frame ones, dropping some. This sample has roughly 100,000 clones, with roughly 79% found just once. General study results and limits: The listing of roughly 160 TCR beta chains classed them as cytomegalovirus-associated. The majority of CMV-associated TCR beta chains were reported as apparently HLA-restricted in a later analysis.

Note on this clone: Its antigen remains unknown.

Germline V gives CDR1 MNHEY, CDR2 SVGAGI. The CDR3 has 15 residues. The sequencing input was PBMCs. This chain connects TRBV6-5 to TRBJ2-5; 8 positions agree with TRBD1. TRBJ2-7 explains the end of the DNA better; the J call may be wrong. This TCR came from a man aged 35 to 55 in good health and CMV-seronegative. This CDR3 reads CASSRGQASSYEQYF. The CDR3 nucleotides read TGTGCCAGCAGCCGGGGACAGGCCTCCTCATACGAGCAGTACTTC.